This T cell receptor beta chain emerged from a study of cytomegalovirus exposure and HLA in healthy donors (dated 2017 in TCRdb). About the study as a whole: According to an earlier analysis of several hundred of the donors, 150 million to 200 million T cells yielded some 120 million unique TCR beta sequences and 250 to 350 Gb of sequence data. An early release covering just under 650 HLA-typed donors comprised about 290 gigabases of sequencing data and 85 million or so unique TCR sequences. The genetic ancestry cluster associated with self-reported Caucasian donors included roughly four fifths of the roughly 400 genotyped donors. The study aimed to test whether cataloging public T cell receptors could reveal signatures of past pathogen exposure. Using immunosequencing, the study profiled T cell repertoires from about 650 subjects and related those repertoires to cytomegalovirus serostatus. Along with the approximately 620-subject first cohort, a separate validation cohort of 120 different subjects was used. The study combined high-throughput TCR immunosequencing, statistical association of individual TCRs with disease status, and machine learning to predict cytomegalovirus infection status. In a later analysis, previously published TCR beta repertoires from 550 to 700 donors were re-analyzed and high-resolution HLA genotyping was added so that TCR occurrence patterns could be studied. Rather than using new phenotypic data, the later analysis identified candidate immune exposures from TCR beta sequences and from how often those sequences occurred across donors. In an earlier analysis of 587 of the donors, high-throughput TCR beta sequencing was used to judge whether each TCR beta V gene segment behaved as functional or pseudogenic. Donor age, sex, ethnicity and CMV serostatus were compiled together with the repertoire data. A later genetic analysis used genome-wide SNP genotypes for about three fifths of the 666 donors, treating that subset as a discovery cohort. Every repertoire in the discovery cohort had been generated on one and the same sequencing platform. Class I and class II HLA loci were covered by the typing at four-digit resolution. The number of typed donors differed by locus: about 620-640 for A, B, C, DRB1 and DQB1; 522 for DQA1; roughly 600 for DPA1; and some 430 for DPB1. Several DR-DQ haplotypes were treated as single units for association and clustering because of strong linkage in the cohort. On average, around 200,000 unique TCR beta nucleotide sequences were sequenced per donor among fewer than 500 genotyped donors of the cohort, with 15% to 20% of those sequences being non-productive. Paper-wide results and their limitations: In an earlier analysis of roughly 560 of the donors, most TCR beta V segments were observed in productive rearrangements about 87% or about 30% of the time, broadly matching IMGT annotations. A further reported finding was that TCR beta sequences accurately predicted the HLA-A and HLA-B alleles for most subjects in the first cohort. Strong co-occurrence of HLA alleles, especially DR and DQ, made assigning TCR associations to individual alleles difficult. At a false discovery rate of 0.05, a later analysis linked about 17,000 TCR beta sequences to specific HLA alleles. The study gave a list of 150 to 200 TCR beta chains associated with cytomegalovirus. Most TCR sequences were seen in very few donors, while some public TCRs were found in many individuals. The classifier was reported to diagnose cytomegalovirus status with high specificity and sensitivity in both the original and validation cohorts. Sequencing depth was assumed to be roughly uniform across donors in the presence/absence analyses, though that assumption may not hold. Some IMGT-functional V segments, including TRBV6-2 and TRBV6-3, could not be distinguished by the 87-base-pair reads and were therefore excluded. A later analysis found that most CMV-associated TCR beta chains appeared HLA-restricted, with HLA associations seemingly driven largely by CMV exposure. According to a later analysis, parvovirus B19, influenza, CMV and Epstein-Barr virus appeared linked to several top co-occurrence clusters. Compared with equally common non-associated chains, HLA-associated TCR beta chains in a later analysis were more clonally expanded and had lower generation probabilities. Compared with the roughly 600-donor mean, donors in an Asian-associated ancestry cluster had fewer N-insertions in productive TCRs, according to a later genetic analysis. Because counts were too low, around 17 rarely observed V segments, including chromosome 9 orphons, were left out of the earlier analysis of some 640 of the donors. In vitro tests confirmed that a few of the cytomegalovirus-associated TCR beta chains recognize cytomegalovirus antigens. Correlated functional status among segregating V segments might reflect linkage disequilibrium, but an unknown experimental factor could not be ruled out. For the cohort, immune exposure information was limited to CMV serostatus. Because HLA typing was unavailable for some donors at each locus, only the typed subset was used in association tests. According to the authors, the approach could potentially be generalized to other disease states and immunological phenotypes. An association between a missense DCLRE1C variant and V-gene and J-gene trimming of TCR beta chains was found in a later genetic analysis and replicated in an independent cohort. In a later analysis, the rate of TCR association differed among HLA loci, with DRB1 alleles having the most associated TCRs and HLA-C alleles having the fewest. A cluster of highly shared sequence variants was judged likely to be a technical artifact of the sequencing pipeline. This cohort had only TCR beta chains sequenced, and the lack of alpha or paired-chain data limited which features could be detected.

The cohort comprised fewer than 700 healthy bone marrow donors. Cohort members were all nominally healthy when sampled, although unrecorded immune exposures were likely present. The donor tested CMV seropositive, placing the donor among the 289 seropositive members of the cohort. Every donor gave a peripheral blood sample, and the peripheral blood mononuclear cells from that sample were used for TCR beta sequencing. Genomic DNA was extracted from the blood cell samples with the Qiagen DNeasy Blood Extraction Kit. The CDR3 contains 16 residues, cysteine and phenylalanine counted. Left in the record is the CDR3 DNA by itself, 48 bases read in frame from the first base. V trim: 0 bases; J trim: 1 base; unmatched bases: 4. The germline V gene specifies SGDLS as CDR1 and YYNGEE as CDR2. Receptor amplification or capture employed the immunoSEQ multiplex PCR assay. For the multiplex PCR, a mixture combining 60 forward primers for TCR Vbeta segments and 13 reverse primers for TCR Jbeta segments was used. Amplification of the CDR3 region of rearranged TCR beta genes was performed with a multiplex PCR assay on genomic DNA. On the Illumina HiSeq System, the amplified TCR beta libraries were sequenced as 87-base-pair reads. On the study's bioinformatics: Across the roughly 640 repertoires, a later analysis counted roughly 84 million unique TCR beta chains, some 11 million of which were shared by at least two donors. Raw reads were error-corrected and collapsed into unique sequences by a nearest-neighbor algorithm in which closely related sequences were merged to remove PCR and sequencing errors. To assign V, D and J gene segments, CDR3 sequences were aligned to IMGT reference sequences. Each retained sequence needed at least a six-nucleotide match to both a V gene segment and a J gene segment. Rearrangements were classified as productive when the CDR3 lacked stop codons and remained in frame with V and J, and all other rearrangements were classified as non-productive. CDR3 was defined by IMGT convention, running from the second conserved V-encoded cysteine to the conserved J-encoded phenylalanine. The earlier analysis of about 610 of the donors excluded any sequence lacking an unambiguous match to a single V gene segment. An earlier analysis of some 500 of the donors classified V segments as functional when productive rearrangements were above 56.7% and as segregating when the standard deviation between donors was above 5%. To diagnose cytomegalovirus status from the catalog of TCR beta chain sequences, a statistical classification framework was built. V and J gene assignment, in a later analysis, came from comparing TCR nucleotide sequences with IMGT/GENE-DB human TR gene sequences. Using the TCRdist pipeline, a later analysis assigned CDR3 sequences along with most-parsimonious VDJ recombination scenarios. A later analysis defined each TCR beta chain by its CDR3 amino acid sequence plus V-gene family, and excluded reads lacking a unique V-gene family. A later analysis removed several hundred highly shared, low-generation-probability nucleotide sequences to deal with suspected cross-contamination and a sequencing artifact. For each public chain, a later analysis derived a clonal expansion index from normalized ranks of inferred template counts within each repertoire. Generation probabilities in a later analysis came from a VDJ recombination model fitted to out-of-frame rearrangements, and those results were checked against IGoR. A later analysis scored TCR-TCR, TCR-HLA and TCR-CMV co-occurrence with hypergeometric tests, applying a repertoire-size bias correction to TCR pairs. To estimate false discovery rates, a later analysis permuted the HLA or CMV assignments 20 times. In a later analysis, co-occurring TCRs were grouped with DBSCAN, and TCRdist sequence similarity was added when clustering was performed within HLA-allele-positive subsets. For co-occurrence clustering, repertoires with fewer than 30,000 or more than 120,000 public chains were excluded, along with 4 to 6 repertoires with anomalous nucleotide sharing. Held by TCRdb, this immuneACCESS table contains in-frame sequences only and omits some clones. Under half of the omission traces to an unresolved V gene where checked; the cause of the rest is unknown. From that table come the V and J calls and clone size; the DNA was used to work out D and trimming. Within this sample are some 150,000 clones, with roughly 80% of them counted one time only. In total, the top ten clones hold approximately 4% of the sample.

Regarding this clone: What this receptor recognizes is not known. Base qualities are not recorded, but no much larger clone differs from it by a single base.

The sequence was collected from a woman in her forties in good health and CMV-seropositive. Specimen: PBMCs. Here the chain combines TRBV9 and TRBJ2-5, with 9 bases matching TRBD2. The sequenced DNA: TGTGCCAGCAGCGTAGGTAGCGGGAGACCCCAAGAGACCCAGTACTTC. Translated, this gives CASSVGSGRPQETQYF.